Below are 16 T cell receptor beta chains sequenced from a single sample in a study of blood T cell repertoires in COVID-19. The method was immunoSEQ multiplex PCR; TCRdb's version includes in-frame clones alone and lacks a portion of them. The sample contains about 300,000 clones, less than 85% of which appear only once. The specimen was peripheral blood. The receptors originated from a human donor with COVID-19, enrolled during active disease. The donor label of this sample is uncertain.

Remarks on this clone: In the same sample, other DNA sequences code for this CDR3. The V gene is TRBV28, the J gene TRBJ1-2, with 11 bases fitting TRBD1. Trimming took 3 bases from V and 6 from J; bases not matched to a gene: 0. Germline assignment: CDR1 MDHEN and CDR2 SYDVKM. The CDR3 extends over 13 amino acids. The CDR3 loop is CASSLGQGDGYTF. CDR3 nucleotide sequence: TGTGCCAGCAGTTTGGGACAGGGGGATGGCTACACCTTC.

CDR3 in DNA: TGCAGTGCTAGCCACGGTCAGCCCCAGCATTTT. This translates into CSASHGQPQHF. This chain connects TRBV20-1 to TRBJ1-5; no definite D call. CDR1 DFQATT and CDR2 SNEGSKA come from the germline V gene (reference sequence). Trimming removed 3 bases from V and 6 bases from J, with 6 bases in between. The length of the CDR3 is 11 residues.

The V call is TRBV5-1, the J call TRBJ1-1; 7 nucleotides match TRBD1. With 4 bases clipped from V and 6 bases from J, the junction kept 9 bases outside the gene matches. The CDR3 has 14 residues. Germline V gene data show CDR1 as SGHRS and CDR2 as YFSETQ. CDR3 sequence: CASSLRTQGAEAFF. CDR3 DNA sequence: TGCGCCAGCAGCCTACGGACGCAGGGGGCTGAAGCTTTCTTT. The full variable domain, with the rest looked up from reference TRBV5-1 and TRBJ1-1, is KAGVTQTPRYLIKTRGQQVTLSCSPISGHRSVSWYQQTPGQGLQFLFEYFSETQRNKGNFPGRFSGRQFSNSRSEMNVSTLELGDSALYLCASSLRTQGAEAFFGQGTRLTVV.

This clone occurred a few times. The chain recombines TRBV3-1 (or the pseudogene TRBV3-2) with TRBJ1-1, with D unresolved. Germline V gene lookup returns CDR1 LGHDT and CDR2 YNNKEL (reference sequence). This CDR3 is 12 amino acids long. The germline V and J ends were trimmed by 3 bases and 2 bases, with 4 bases remaining between them. The CDR3 DNA follows: TGTGCCAGCAGCCACCTAAACACTGAAGCTTTCTTT. Protein sequence: CASSHLNTEAFF.

Points on this clone: The junction departs from germline at one end; a sequencing error may be responsible. The V and J genes are TRBV7-7 and TRBJ2-2; 8 positions match TRBD1. The CDR3 extends over 16 amino acids. Germline V gives CDR1 SSHAT, CDR2 FNYEAQ (reference sequence). CDR3 region: CASSSTTGANTGELFF. The CDR3 DNA sequence: TGTGCTAGCAGCTCTACGACAGGGGCAAACACCGGGGAGCTGTTTTTT.

This rearrangement joins TRBV10-2 to TRBJ1-2; D gene unclear. V was pared by 2 bases and J by 0 bases, with 10 bases between. The V gene's germline CDR1 is WSHSY and CDR2 SAAADI. The CDR3 is 15 amino acids. Written as DNA, the CDR3 is TGCGCCAGCAGTGAGGGGCAGGTTGCTAACTATGGCTACACCTTC. This sequence encodes CASSEGQVANYGYTF.

The chain joins TRBV11-2 to TRBJ2-7, with D tentatively TRBD1 (6 bases). Germline CDR1 SGHAT, CDR2 FQNNGV. Trimming removed 2 bases from V and 2 bases from J, with 10 bases in between. This CDR3 has 14 residues. CDR3 sequence (DNA): TGTGCCAGCAGCTTATTTCGGGACACCTACGAGCAGTACTTC. Its translation is CASSLFRDTYEQYF. Full variable domain (missing parts from reference TRBV11-2 and TRBJ2-7): EAGVAQSPRYKIIEKRQSVAFWCNPISGHATLYWYQQILGQGPKLLIQFQNNGVVDDSQLPKDRFSAERLKGVDSTLKIQPAKLEDSAVYLCASSLFRDTYEQYFGPGTRLTVT.

This chain uses TRBV6-5 with TRBJ2-7, with D tentatively TRBD1 (5 bases). V was pared by 2 bases and J by 4 bases, with 12 bases between. The CDR3 has 14 amino acids. The germline CDR1 and CDR2 sequences are MNHEY and SVGAGI. This CDR3 reads CASSYPDRPYEQYF. CDR3 coding DNA: TGTGCCAGCAGTTACCCCGACAGACCTTACGAGCAGTACTTC.

V usage is TRBV9 and J usage is TRBJ2-1; D not certain. V dropped 0 bases and J dropped 7 bases, with 2 bases sitting between them. Per germline, CDR1 SGDLS and CDR2 YYNGEE. CDR3 size: 11 residues. CDR3 sequence (DNA): TGTGCCAGCAGCGTAGCGAATGAGCAGTTCTTC. Amino acid sequence: CASSVANEQFF.

V gene TRBV28 combines with J gene TRBJ1-1, with 7 nucleotides matching TRBD1. The CDR3 has 14 residues. Germline lookup yields CDR1 MDHEN and CDR2 SYDVKM. Trimming cost V 5 bases and J 3 bases; bases outside gene matches: 6. The CDR3 DNA reads TGTGCCAGCAGTATACCGGGACAGTACACTGAAGCTTTCTTT. The encoded protein is CASSIPGQYTEAFF.

V gene TRBV15 combines with J gene TRBJ1-4, with 9 bases lining up with TRBD1. This CDR3 has 15 amino acids. The V gene's germline CDR1 is LNHNV and CDR2 YYDKDF (reference sequence). V lost 3 bases, J lost 5 bases, and 4 bases stayed unmatched. This chain's CDR3 is CATSRLQGANEKLFF. The CDR3 region has the DNA TGTGCCACCAGCAGGCTACAGGGGGCAAATGAAAAACTGTTTTTT.

The genes are TRBV30 and TRBJ1-1, with TRBD1 matching over 7 bases. Germline V gene lookup returns CDR1 GTSNPN and CDR2 SVGIG (reference sequence). V trimming: 7 bases; J trimming: 11 bases; junction bases outside the gene matches: 10. The CDR3 consists of 11 residues. The CDR3 region is CASITGAGAFF. In DNA form, the CDR3 reads TGTGCCTCGATAACAGGGGCCGGGGCTTTCTTT. Full variable domain (outside the CDR3, taken from reference TRBV30 and TRBJ1-1): SQTIHQWPATLVQPVGSPLSLECTVEGTSNPNLYWYRQAAGRGLQLLFYSVGIGQISSEVPQNLSASRPQDRQFILSSKKLLLSDSGFYLCASITGAGAFFGQGTRLTVV.

This clone was seen more than once but under ten times. This rearrangement joins TRBV5-1 to TRBJ1-1; TRBD1 is a possible D gene (6 bases). Trimming shortened V by 4 bases and J by 5 bases, and 15 bases separated the two germline ends. There are 14 residues in the CDR3. The germline gives CDR1 SGHRS, CDR2 YFSETQ. The CDR3 DNA reads TGCGCCAGCAGCCCACGGACAGCCGAAACTGAAGCTTTCTTT. This translates into CASSPRTAETEAFF.

V and J are TRBV18 and TRBJ1-2; no clear D. The V end was cut by 0 bases, the J end by 6 bases, with 14 bases between. CDR1 and CDR2 from the germline V gene are KGHSH and LQKENI. There are 15 residues in the CDR3. The CDR3 here is CASSPPGRGFDGYTF. CDR3 sequence (DNA): TGTGCCAGCTCACCACCCGGGCGCGGGTTTGATGGCTACACCTTC.

DNA of the CDR3: TGCAGCGTTATGACAGGCCGTAACTACGAGCAGTACTTC. Protein sequence: CSVMTGRNYEQYF. The chain carries TRBV29-1 and TRBJ2-7, with D tentatively TRBD1 (6 bases). Trimming removed 5 bases at V and 3 bases at J, with 14 bases between. The CDR3 spans 13 residues. Germline loops: CDR1 SQVTM, CDR2 ANQGSEA.

The chain links TRBV3-1 (or the pseudogene TRBV3-2) to TRBJ2-7; unclear D gene. The germline V gene encodes CDR1 LGHDT and CDR2 YNNKEL (reference sequence). CDR3 size: 13 residues. V was pared by 1 base and J by 2 bases, with 6 bases between. As DNA, the CDR3 is TGTGCCAGCAGCCAAGCTCAGGCCTACGAGCAGTACTTC. Amino acid sequence: CASSQAQAYEQYF.